What follows are 14 T cell receptor beta chains derived from one specimen sequenced in a study of post-analysis software for immune sequencing data. These receptors' targets are unknown. General study points: TRBV segments more frequent in patients than in controls numbered several and included TRBV5-6, TRBV5-1 and TRBV20-1.

Each TCR beta cDNA library carried unique molecular identifiers. TCRdb redid the calling of the PCR reads with MiXCR, one entry per CDR3 protein. Among some 800,000 distinct CDR3 sequences, just over 45% were seen once, and the ten largest hold roughly 5%. The material sequenced was blood. All receptors derive from a girl aged 10 to 17 with multiple sclerosis.

V usage is TRBV24-1 and J usage is TRBJ2-1; D call uncertain. The length of the CDR3 is 10 residues. Trimming took off 8 bases at V and 9 bases at J, with 7 bases between the two ends. CDR1 and CDR2 (germline): KGHDR, SFDVKD. The CDR3 nucleotides read TGTGCCACCAAGAGGACTGAGCAGTTCTTC. Amino acid sequence: CATKRTEQFF.

This rearrangement joins TRBV7-9 to TRBJ1-2; D gene uncertain. The CDR3 has 14 amino acids. Trimming stripped 1 base from V and 8 bases from J, with 14 bases between. Germline CDR1 and CDR2: SEHNR and FQNEAQ (reference sequence). The CDR3 DNA follows: TGTGCCAGCAGCTTAGGGGCCGATTCGGGCGGCTACACCTTC. This encodes CASSLGADSGGYTF.

This clonotype came up a few times. This chain connects TRBV6-5 to TRBJ2-3; 10 bases fit TRBD2. The CDR3 length is 14 residues. Unmatched junction bases numbered 4, after V lost 5 bases and J lost 5 bases. Germline CDR1 and CDR2: MNHEY and SVGAGI. CDR3 residues: CASSDWTSGDTQYF. The DNA for the CDR3 is TGTGCCAGCAGTGACTGGACTAGCGGAGATACGCAGTATTTT.

The chain carries TRBV7-9 and TRBJ2-4; 8 bases match TRBD1. The DNA end is more similar to TRBJ2-7, so the J call may be wrong. This CDR3 contains 12 residues. Germline assignment: CDR1 SEHNR and CDR2 FQNEAQ (reference sequence). CDR3 in amino acids: CASTATGDEQYF. The CDR3 bases are TGTGCCAGCACCGCGACAGGGGACGAGCAGTACTTC.

V is TRBV20-1 and J is TRBJ2-1; 10 positions match TRBD2. The CDR3 runs 14 residues. The junction had 7 bases not matched to a gene; V was cut back by 2 bases and J by 9 bases. Germline V gene sequence: CDR1 DFQATT, CDR2 SNEGSKA (reference sequence). In DNA, the CDR3 is TGCAGTGCTAGACCGGGACTAGCGTTAAGTGAGCAGTTCTTC. It codes for CSARPGLALSEQFF.

The count of this clonotype is one. This chain joins TRBV6-1 and TRBJ1-5; D gene unclear. V shed 5 bases and J shed 1 base, with 18 bases lying between them. The length of the CDR3 is 17 residues. Germline CDR1 reads MNHNS; CDR2 reads SASEGT. This chain's CDR3 is CASSRSSSGISNQPQHF. In DNA form, the CDR3 reads TGTGCCAGCAGTCGATCCTCGAGCGGGATAAGCAATCAGCCCCAGCATTTT.

This clonotype appeared a single time. This chain joins TRBV13 and TRBJ2-7; D is possibly TRBD1 or TRBD2 (5 bases each). CDR1 and CDR2 from the germline V gene are PRHDT and FYEKMQ (reference sequence). V lost 2 bases and J lost 0, with 26 bases in between. This CDR3 is built from 20 residues. This CDR3 is CASSLRDPRQSGKDSYEQYF. CDR3 nucleotides: TGTGCCAGCAGCTTAAGGGACCCTAGACAGTCAGGCAAAGACTCCTACGAGCAGTACTTC.

V and J are TRBV5-1 and TRBJ2-1; D is ambiguous. Between the trimmed V and J ends, which lost 0 bases and 11 bases, there was a span of 9 bases. The CDR3 loop spans 12 amino acids. Germline CDR1 is SGHRS and CDR2 is YFSETQ. The CDR3 region has the DNA TGCGCCAGCAGCTTGGTACCCCTTAAGCAGTTCTTC. This codes for CASSLVPLKQFF.

Only a few counts were recorded for this clonotype. The rearrangement uses TRBV20-1 and TRBJ2-3; D possibly matches TRBD1 or TRBD2 (5 bases each). In germline, CDR1 is DFQATT, CDR2 SNEGSKA (reference sequence). The V gene lost 0 bases and the J gene lost 7 bases, with 20 bases spanning the gap. The CDR3 totals 16 residues. The CDR3 sequence: CSARDTGRGPRNTQYF. The CDR3, as DNA: TGCAGTGCTAGAGATACGGGACGGGGCCCAAGAAATACGCAGTATTTT.

The rearrangement joins TRBV2 to TRBJ2-3, with 11 bases lining up with TRBD2. V was clipped by 6 bases and J by 1 base; unmatched bases: 9. CDR3 length: 17 residues. Germline CDR1 SNHLY, CDR2 FYNNEI. In DNA, the CDR3 is TGTGCCAGCAGAAGTCTAGCGGGGGGAATTGGCACAGATACGCAGTATTTT. As protein: CASRSLAGGIGTDTQYF. The whole variable domain, remainder taken from reference TRBV2 and TRBJ2-3, is EPEVTQTPSHQVTQMGQEVILRCVPISNHLYFYWYRQILGQKVEFLVSFYNNEISEKSEIFDDQFSVERPDGSNFTLKIRSTKLEDSAMYFCASRSLAGGIGTDTQYFGPGTRLTVL.

V and J are TRBV20-1 and TRBJ2-3; 11 bases fit TRBD2. The CDR3 is made up of 14 amino acids. Germline CDR1 reads DFQATT; CDR2 reads SNEGSKA (reference sequence). V dropped 6 bases and J dropped 4; count of bases not matched to a gene: 6. This CDR3 is CSAPLAGGPDTQYF. As DNA, the CDR3 is TGCAGTGCCCCCTTAGCGGGAGGGCCAGATACGCAGTATTTT.

The chain joins TRBV6-2 or TRBV6-3 to TRBJ2-3; 9 nucleotides match TRBD2. The CDR3 is 15 residues long. The V and J ends lost 4 bases and 5 bases, in that order; junction bases with no gene match: 7. Germline CDR1 reads MNHEY; CDR2 reads SVGEGT. Here the CDR3 DNA reads TGTGCCAGCAGTTTTGAGCGGGAGGCAAGAGATACGCAGTATTTT. As protein: CASSFEREARDTQYF.

This clonotype was observed a few times. The chain uses TRBV7-6 and TRBJ2-5, with no clear D. The CDR3 consists of 14 residues. Trimming removed 5 bases at V and 1 base at J, with 11 bases between. CDR1 is SGHVS, CDR2 FNYEAQ, per germline. CDR3 DNA sequence: TGTGCCAGCAGCACCTGGACGGTCCAAGAGACCCAGTACTTC. It translates to CASSTWTVQETQYF. The full variable domain, with the rest looked up from reference TRBV7-6 and TRBJ2-5, is GAGVSQSPRYKVTKRGQDVALRCDPISGHVSLYWYRQALGQGPEFLTYFNYEAQQDKSGLPNDRFSAERPEGSISTLTIQRTEQRDSAMYRCASSTWTVQETQYFGPGTRLLVL.

This sequence joins TRBV27 and TRBJ1-2; 9 bases are a match to TRBD1. From germline, CDR1 is MNHEY and CDR2 SMNVEV (reference sequence). Trimming took 5 bases from V and 4 from J; bases not matched to a gene: 8. This CDR3 has 15 residues. CDR3 loop: CASSLGQGWTYGYTF. The CDR3 region has the DNA TGTGCCAGCAGTCTCGGACAGGGGTGGACCTATGGCTACACCTTC.